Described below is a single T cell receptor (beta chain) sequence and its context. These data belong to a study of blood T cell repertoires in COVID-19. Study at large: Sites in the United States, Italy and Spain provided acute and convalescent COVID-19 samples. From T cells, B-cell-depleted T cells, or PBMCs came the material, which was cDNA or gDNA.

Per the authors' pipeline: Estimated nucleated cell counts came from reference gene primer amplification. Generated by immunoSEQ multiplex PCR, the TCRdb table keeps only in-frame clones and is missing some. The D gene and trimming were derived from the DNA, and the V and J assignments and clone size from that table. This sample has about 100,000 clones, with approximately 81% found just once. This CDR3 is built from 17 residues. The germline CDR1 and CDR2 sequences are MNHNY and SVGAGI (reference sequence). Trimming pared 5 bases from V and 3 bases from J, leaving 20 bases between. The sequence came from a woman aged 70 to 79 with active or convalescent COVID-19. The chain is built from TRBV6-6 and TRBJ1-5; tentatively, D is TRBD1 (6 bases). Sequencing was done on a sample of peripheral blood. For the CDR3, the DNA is TGTGCCAGCAGTCTCCCGTTACTCGGACAGACCAATCAGCCCCAGCATTTT. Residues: CASSLPLLGQTNQPQHF.